This TCR beta chain was captured in a study of blood T cell repertoires in COVID-19. V dropped 0 bases and J dropped 8; count of bases not matched to a gene: 8. The CDR3 has 15 residues. Per germline, CDR1 SGHNT and CDR2 YYREEE (reference sequence). Authors' processing steps: Estimation of nucleated cell counts was performed using reference gene primer amplification. Assay used: immunoSEQ multiplex PCR; TCRdb lists only in-frame clones, some missing. D and trimming were read from the DNA, whereas the V and J calls and clone size are those reported in that table. In the table there are 250,000 to 350,000 clones, over 75% of which are singletons.

This receptor was identified in a woman aged 50 to 60 who had recovered from COVID-19. The rearrangement joins TRBV5-4 to TRBJ2-1; 7 bases fit TRBD2. Sequenced material: peripheral blood. CDR3 sequence: CASSLGTSGGYEQFF. CDR3 in DNA: TGTGCCAGCAGCTTGGGGACTAGTGGGGGGTATGAGCAGTTCTTC.